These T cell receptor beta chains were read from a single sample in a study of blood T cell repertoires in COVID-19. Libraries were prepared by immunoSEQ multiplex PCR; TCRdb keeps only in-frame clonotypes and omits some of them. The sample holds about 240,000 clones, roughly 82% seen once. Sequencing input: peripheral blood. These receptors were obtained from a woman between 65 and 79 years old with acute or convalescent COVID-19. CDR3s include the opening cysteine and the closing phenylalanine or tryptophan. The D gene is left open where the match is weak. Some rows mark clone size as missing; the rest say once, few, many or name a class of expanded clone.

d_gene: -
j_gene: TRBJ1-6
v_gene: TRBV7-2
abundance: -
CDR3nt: TGTGCCAGCAGCTTAGCGAGCGGGGTGGGATATAATTCACCCCTCCACTTT
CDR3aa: CASSLASGVGYNSPLHF

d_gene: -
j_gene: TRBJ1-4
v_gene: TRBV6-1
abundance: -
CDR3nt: TGTGCCAGCAGTGAATGGGGCCGCAATGAAAAACTGTTTTTT
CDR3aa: CASSEWGRNEKLFF

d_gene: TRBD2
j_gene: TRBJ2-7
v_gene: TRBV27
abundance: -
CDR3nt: TGTGCCAGCAGTTACGGGACTAGCGGTTCCTACGAGCAGTACTTC
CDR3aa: CASSYGTSGSYEQYF

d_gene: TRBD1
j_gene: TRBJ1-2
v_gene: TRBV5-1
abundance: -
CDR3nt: TGCGCCAGCAGCGTGAATACCCCGACAGGGAACTATGGCTACACCTTC
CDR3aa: CASSVNTPTGNYGYTF

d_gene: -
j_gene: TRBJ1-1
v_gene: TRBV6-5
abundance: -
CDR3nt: TGTGCCAGCAGGGACAGCACTGAAGCTTTCTTT
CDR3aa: CASRDSTEAFF

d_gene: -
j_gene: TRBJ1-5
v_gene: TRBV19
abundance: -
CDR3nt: TGTGCCAGTAGACCTGCGCGGGGAGATAATAGCAATCAGCCCCAGCATTTT
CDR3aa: CASRPARGDNSNQPQHF

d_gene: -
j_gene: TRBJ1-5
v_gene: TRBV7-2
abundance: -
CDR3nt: TGTGCCAGCAGCTTAGCTTCAGGCAACAATCAGCCCCAGCATTTT
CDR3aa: CASSLASGNNQPQHF

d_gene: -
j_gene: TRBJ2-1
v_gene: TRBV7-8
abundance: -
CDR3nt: TGTGCCAGCAGCTTAGAGGAGGGGTCCTACAATGAGCAGTTCTTC
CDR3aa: CASSLEEGSYNEQFF

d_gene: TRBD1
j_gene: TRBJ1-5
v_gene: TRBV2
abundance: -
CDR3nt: TGTGCCAGCAGTCAACAGGGGGTTAGCAATCAGCCCCAGCATTTT
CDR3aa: CASSQQGVSNQPQHF

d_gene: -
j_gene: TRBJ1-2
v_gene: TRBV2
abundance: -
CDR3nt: TGTGCCAGCACCGCTTCGCAACGCGATGGCTACACCTTC
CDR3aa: CASTASQRDGYTF

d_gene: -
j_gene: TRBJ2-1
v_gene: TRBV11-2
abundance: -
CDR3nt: TGTGCCAGCAGCTTCAGTTCCTACAATGAGCAGTTCTTC
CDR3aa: CASSFSSYNEQFF

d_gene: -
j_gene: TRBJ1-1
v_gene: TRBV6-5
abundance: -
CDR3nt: TGTGCCAGCCAATTGTCAGGGATGAACACTGAAGCTTTCTTT
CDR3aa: CASQLSGMNTEAFF

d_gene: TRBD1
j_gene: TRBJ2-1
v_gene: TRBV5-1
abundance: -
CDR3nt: TGCGCCAGCAGTAATAACCCAGGGGGGCAGTTCTTC
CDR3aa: CASSNNPGGQFF

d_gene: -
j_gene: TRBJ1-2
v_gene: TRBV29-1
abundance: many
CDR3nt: TGCAGCGTTGAATCAATGGACAGACTCAACTATGGCTACACCTTC
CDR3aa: CSVESMDRLNYGYTF

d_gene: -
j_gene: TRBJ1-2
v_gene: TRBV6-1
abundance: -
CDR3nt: TGTGCCAGCAGTGAGTTGGGGGGTCTGGATTATGGCTACACCTTC
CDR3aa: CASSELGGLDYGYTF

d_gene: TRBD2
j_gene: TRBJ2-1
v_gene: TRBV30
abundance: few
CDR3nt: TGTGCCTGGAGCGTCGGACTAGCGGGGAATGAGCAGTTCTTC
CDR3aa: CAWSVGLAGNEQFF

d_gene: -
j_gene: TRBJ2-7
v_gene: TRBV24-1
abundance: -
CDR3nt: TGTGCCACCAGTGATATCGGGGGATACGAGCAGTACTTC
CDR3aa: CATSDIGGYEQYF

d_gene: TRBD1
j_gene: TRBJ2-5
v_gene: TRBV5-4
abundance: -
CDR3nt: TGTGCCAGCAGCTCCGGGACAGCCCAAGAGACCCAGTACTTC
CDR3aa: CASSSGTAQETQYF

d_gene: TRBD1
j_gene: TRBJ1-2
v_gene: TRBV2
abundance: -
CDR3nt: TGTGCCAGCAGCTCACAGGGGCATGGCTACACCTTC
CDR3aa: CASSSQGHGYTF

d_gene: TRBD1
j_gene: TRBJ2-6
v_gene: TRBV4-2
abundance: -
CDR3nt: TGTGCCAGCAGCCAATTAGGGACAGGGGGTAGCGGGGCCAACGTCCTGACTTTC
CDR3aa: CASSQLGTGGSGANVLTF

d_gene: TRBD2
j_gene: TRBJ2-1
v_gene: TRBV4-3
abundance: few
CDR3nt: TGCGCCAGCAGCCAACACCCTAGCGGGGCTTACAATGAGCAGTTCTTC
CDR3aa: CASSQHPSGAYNEQFF

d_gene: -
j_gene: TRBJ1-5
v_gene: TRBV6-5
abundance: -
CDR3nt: TGTGCCAGCAATGCAGGACAGAGCAATCAGCCCCAGCATTTT
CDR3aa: CASNAGQSNQPQHF

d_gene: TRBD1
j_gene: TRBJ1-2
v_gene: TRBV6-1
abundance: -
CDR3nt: TGTGCCAGCAGTTCGGACAGGGGATTGAATGGCTACACCTTC
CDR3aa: CASSSDRGLNGYTF

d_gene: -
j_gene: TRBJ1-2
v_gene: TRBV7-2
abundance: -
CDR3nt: TGTGCCAGCAGCTTAACCGACAGGTACTTCTATGGCTACACCTTC
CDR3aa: CASSLTDRYFYGYTF

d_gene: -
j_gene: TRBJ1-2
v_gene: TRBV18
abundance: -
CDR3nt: TGTGCCAGCTCACCGGGCCGACAGGAGCTCTTCTATGGCTACACCTTC
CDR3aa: CASSPGRQELFYGYTF

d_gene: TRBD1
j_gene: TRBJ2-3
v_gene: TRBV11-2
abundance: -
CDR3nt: TGTGCCAGCAGCCCCGGGACAGGAAGCACAGATACGCAGTATTTT
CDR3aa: CASSPGTGSTDTQYF

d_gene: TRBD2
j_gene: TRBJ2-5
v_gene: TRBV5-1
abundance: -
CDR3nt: TGCGCCAGCAGCTTGGCTAGCGGGGGGCAAGAGACCCAGTACTTC
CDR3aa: CASSLASGGQETQYF

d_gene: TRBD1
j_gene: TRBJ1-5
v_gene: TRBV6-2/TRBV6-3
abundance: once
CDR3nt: TGTGCCAGCAGTCGACAACCGGGACAGGGTGGACAGCCCCAGCATTTT
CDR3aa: CASSRQPGQGGQPQHF

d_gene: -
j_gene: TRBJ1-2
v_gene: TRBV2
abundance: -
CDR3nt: TGTGCCAGCAGTGAACAAATTAACTATGGCTACACCTTC
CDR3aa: CASSEQINYGYTF

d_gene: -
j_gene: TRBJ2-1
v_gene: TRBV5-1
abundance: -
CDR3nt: TGCGCCAGCAGCTTCCTACCGGGGACCTACAATGAGCAGTTCTTC
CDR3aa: CASSFLPGTYNEQFF

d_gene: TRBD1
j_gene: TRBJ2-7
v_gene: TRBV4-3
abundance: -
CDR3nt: TGCGCCAGCAGCCAAGAACTTCAAGGGACAGGGTTAGGAGACGAGCAGTACTTC
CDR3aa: CASSQELQGTGLGDEQYF

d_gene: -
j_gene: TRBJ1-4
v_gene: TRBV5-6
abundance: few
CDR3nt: TGTGCCAGCAGCTTGGGGGGTCCTGTGGCGGGAGGAGAAAAACTGTTTTTT
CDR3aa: CASSLGGPVAGGEKLFF

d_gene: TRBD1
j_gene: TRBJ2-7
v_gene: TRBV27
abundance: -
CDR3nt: TGTGCCAGCAGTTTATCGATGGGACAGGACTACGAGCAGTACTTC
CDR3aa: CASSLSMGQDYEQYF

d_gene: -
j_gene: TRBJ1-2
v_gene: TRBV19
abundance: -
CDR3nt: TGTGCCAGTAGTCCAAACCAGGGCGCCGGCTACACCTTC
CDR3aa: CASSPNQGAGYTF

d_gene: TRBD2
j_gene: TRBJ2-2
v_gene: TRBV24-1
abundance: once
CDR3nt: TGTGCCACCAGTGATCGGACTAGCGGGGGGGGACACACCGGGGAGCTGTTTTTT
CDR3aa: CATSDRTSGGGHTGELFF

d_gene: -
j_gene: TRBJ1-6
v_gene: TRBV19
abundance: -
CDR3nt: TGTGCCAGTAGTGCCTCGGGACTGTATAATTCACCCCTCCACTTT
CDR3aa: CASSASGLYNSPLHF

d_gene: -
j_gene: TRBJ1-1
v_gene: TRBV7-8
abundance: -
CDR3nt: TGTGCCAGCAGCTTACACGACAGGAACACTGAAGCTTTCTTT
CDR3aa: CASSLHDRNTEAFF

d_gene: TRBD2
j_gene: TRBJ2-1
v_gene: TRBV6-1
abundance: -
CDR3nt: TGTGCCAGCAGTGCACTGATGGCGGGGGGGATCTATGAGCAGTTCTTC
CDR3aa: CASSALMAGGIYEQFF

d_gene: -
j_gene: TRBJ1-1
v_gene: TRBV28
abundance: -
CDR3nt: TGTGCCAGCAGTTTTCTTAGGAACACTGAAGCTTTCTTT
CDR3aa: CASSFLRNTEAFF

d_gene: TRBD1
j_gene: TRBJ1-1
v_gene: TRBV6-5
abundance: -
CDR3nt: TGTGCCAGCAGTCAGGACAGGGCCCAAGGAGTTTTCTTT
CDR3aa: CASSQDRAQGVFF

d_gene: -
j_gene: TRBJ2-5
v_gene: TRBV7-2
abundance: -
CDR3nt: TGTGCCAGCAGCTTAGCTCTGGGGTCGGGGGAGACCCAGTACTTC
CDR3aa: CASSLALGSGETQYF

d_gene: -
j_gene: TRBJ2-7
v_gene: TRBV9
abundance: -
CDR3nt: TGTGCCAGCAGCGTACTCTCAAGCGGCGAGCAGTACTTC
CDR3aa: CASSVLSSGEQYF